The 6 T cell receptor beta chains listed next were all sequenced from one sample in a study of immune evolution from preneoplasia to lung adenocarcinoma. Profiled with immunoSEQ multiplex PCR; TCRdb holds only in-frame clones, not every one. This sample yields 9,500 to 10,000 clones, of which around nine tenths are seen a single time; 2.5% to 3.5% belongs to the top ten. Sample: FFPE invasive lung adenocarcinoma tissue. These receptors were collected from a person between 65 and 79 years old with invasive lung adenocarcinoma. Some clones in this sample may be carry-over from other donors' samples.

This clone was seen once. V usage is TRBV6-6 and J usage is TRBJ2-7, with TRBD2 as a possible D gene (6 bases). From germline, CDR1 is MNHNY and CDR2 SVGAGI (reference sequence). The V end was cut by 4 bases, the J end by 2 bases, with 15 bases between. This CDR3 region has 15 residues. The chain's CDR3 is CASSFKGDSTYEQYF. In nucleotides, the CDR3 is TGTGCCAGCAGTTTCAAAGGGGACTCAACCTACGAGCAGTACTTC.

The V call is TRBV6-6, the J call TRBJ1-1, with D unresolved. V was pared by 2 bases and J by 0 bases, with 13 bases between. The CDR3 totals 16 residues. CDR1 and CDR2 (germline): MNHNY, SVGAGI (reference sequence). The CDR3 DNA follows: TGTGCCAGCAGTTACGACCCTGGCAGAATGAACACTGAAGCTTTCTTT. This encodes CASSYDPGRMNTEAFF.

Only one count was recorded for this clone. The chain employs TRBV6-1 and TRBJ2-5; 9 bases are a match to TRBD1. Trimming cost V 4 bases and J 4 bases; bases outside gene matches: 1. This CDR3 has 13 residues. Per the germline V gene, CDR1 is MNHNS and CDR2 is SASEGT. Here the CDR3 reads CASSADRGETQYF. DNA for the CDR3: TGTGCCAGCAGTGCGGACAGGGGAGAGACCCAGTACTTC.

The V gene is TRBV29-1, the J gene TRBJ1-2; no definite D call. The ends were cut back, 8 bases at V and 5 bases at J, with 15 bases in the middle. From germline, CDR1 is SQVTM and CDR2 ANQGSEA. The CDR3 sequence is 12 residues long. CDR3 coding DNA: TGCAGCCTCCGGACCCTTCCTTATGGCTACACCTTC. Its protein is CSLRTLPYGYTF.

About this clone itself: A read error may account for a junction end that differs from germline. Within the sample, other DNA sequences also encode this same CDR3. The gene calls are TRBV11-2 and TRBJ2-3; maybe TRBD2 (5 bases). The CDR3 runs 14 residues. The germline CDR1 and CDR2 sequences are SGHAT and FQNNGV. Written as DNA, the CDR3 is TGTGCCAGCAGCCCCTACTCTAGCACAGATACGCAGTATTTC. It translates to CASSPYSSTDTQYF.

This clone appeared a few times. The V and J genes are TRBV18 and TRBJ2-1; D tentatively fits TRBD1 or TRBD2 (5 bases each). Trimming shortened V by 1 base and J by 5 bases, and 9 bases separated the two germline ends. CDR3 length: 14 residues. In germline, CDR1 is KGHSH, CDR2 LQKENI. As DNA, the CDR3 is TGTGCCAGCTCACCACGGGACCAAAACAATGAGCAGTTCTTC. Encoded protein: CASSPRDQNNEQFF.